The 25 T cell receptor beta chains listed next were all sequenced from one sample in a study of OX40 agonist ivuxolimab in advanced cancers. Only in-frame clones appear in the TCRdb table, and some are missing; sequencing was by immunoSEQ multiplex PCR. The profile shows 55,000 to 65,000 clones, approximately 90% of them singletons. The input for sequencing was CD4+ or CD8+ T cells sorted from blood, taken in a trial of the OX40 agonist ivuxolimab. The receptors derive from an adult with an advanced solid tumor such as melanoma, head and neck, liver or kidney cancer.

The V call is TRBV5-1, the J call TRBJ1-2; 8 bases fit TRBD1. V dropped 4 bases and J dropped 4; count of bases not matched to a gene: 6. This CDR3 spans 14 amino acids. Germline values: CDR1 SGHRS, CDR2 YFSETQ. The CDR3 coding sequence is TGCGCCAGCAGCCAGGGACAGGCCTCCTATGGCTACACCTTC. This sequence encodes CASSQGQASYGYTF.

The J gene is TRBJ2-5, the V gene TRBV6-5; TRBD1 matches at 10 bases. TRBJ2-7 explains the end of the DNA better; the J call may be wrong. This CDR3 contains 16 residues. Germline loops: CDR1 MNHEY, CDR2 SVGAGI. This CDR3 reads CASSYTGTGVSYEQYF. DNA of the CDR3: TGTGCCAGCAGTTACACCGGGACAGGGGTTTCTTACGAGCAGTACTTC.

The chain recombines TRBV5-4 with TRBJ2-1; no definite D call. The length of the CDR3 is 14 residues. Trimming took off 0 bases at V and 5 bases at J, with 9 bases between the two ends. The germline gives CDR1 SGHNT, CDR2 YYREEE (reference sequence). CDR3 coding DNA: TGTGCCAGCAGCTTGGGTGGAGATGACAATGAGCAGTTCTTC. This encodes CASSLGGDDNEQFF.

V and J are TRBV9 and TRBJ2-2; a possible D gene is TRBD2 (6 bases). Deletions cut 1 base from V and 3 bases from J, with 10 bases between. In germline, CDR1 is SGDLS, CDR2 YYNGEE. The CDR3 runs 15 residues. CDR3 region: CASSVTSQYTGELFF. As DNA, the CDR3 is TGTGCCAGCAGCGTAACTAGCCAATACACCGGGGAGCTGTTTTTT.

The gene calls are TRBV18 and TRBJ2-1, with 11 bases lining up with TRBD2. The CDR3 contains 14 residues. Unmatched junction bases numbered 5, after V lost 6 bases and J lost 7 bases. The V gene's germline CDR1 is KGHSH and CDR2 LQKENI. The DNA for the CDR3 is TGTGCCAGCTCGGAGACTAGCGGGATTAATGAGCAGTTCTTC. Translating gives CASSETSGINEQFF.

The V call is TRBV6-1, the J call TRBJ2-3, with a tentative D call TRBD2 (6 bases). Trimming shortened V by 2 bases and J by 1 base, and 13 bases separated the two germline ends. The CDR3 length is 16 residues. Germline V gene lookup returns CDR1 MNHNS and CDR2 SASEGT. For the CDR3, the DNA is TGTGCCAGCAGTGAACCGCCGCGGGAACGCACAGATACGCAGTATTTT. It translates to CASSEPPRERTDTQYF.

This chain joins TRBV11-2 and TRBJ2-6; TRBD2 is a possible D gene (6 bases). V lost 0 bases, J lost 0 bases, and 9 bases lay in between. Germline CDR1 is SGHAT and CDR2 is FQNNGV. The CDR3 has 17 amino acids. The CDR3 sequence: CASSLDRGISGANVLTF. DNA of the CDR3: TGTGCCAGCAGCTTAGATCGGGGGATCTCTGGGGCCAACGTCCTGACTTTC.

V is TRBV11-2 and J is TRBJ2-2; no firm D call. Trimming took 3 bases from V and 4 from J, leaving 9 bases between them. The V gene's germline CDR1 is SGHAT and CDR2 FQNNGV. CDR3 size: 14 residues. The DNA for the CDR3 is TGTGCCAGCAGCTTGATTTGGGGCACCGGGGAGCTGTTTTTT. This encodes CASSLIWGTGELFF.

The V gene is TRBV10-1, the J gene TRBJ2-7, with 10 bases matching TRBD1. The CDR3 extends over 14 amino acids. Per the germline V gene, CDR1 is WNHNN and CDR2 is SYGVQD (reference sequence). The junction had 1 base not matched to a gene; V was cut back by 2 bases and J by 3 bases. CDR3: CASSEGTGVYEQYF. The CDR3 nucleotides read TGCGCCAGCAGTGAGGGGACAGGGGTCTACGAGCAGTACTTC.

V is TRBV12-5 and J is TRBJ1-1, with D unresolved. This CDR3 has 12 residues. Germline V lookup: CDR1 LGHNT, CDR2 FRNRAP. The V gene lost 8 bases and the J gene lost 3 bases, with 10 bases spanning the gap. The CDR3 protein is CASSKGYTEAFF. Written as DNA, the CDR3 is TGTGCTAGTTCTAAGGGTTACACTGAAGCTTTCTTT.

V gene TRBV7-2 combines with J gene TRBJ2-1, with TRBD2 matching over 9 bases. From germline, CDR1 is SGHTA and CDR2 FQGNSA. V shed 1 base and J 9 bases; nucleotides not matched to a gene: 10. The CDR3 is 16 amino acids. CDR3 amino acids: CASSLEGGRAGGEQFF. The CDR3 bases are TGTGCCAGCAGCTTAGAGGGCGGGAGGGCCGGTGGTGAGCAGTTCTTC.

The V gene is TRBV19, the J gene TRBJ1-5; no clear D gene. This CDR3 is 15 amino acids long. Trimming removed 0 bases at V and 2 bases at J, with 8 bases between. The germline gives CDR1 LNHDA, CDR2 SQIVND (reference sequence). The CDR3 loop is CASSIDMWGNQPQHF. For the CDR3, the DNA is TGTGCCAGTAGTATAGATATGTGGGGCAATCAGCCCCAGCATTTT.

In its sample, this clone was seen once. DNA for the CDR3: TGTGCCAGCAGGAGACGTGGGAGTGGGACAGATACGCAGTATTTT. Residues: CASRRRGSGTDTQYF. V usage is TRBV9 and J usage is TRBJ2-3; the D gene is possibly TRBD2 (5 bases). V gave up 5 bases and J gave up 3 bases, with 16 bases separating them. This CDR3 has 15 amino acids. Germline V lookup: CDR1 SGDLS, CDR2 YYNGEE.

In DNA, the CDR3 is TGTGCTAGTGGTTTGGAGACAGGGACGCAGTTCTTC. Its protein product is CASGLETGTQFF. V usage is TRBV12-5 and J usage is TRBJ2-1; 7 bases match TRBD1. V gave up 1 base and J gave up 12 bases; unmatched junction bases: 3. CDR1 and CDR2 from the germline V gene are LGHNT and FRNRAP. The CDR3 runs 12 residues.

This chain's CDR3 is CASRPGRLLTYEQYF. CDR3 nucleotide sequence: TGTGCCAGCAGGCCCGGGAGACTGTTGACCTACGAGCAGTACTTC. J is TRBJ2-7 and V is TRBV6-5, with a possible D match to TRBD2 (6 bases). Per the germline V gene, CDR1 is MNHEY and CDR2 is SVGAGI. This CDR3 region has 15 residues. Trimming stripped 6 bases from V and 2 bases from J, with 17 bases between.

This clone was recorded once. The V and J genes are TRBV7-2 and TRBJ1-2; D unresolved. The length of the CDR3 is 14 residues. The V gene's germline CDR1 is SGHTA and CDR2 FQGNSA. The V and J ends lost 1 base and 6 bases respectively, with 12 bases between them. CDR3 DNA sequence: TGTGCCAGCAGCTTAGAGGGCTTGATAAATGGCTACACCTTC. It is translated as CASSLEGLINGYTF.

The chain uses TRBV25-1 and TRBJ2-1, with TRBD2 matching over 8 bases. The germline V gene has CDR1 MGHDK and CDR2 SYGVNS. CDR3 size: 16 residues. Trimming at V came to 8 bases and at J to 0 bases, leaving 9 bases not matched to a gene. As DNA, the CDR3 is TGTGCCAGCGGGGGGGTTAGCGGGATCTCCTACAATGAGCAGTTCTTC. Amino acid sequence: CASGGVSGISYNEQFF. Supplemented by reference TRBV25-1 and TRBJ2-1, the full variable domain reads EADIYQTPRYLVIGTGKKITLECSQTMGHDKMYWYQQDPGMELHLIHYSYGVNSTEKGDLSSESTVSRIRTEHFPLTLESARPSHTSQYLCASGGVSGISYNEQFFGPGTRLTVL.

The CDR3 loop reads CASSPSGITDTQYF. The CDR3 bases are TGTGCCAGTAGCCCCAGCGGAATCACAGATACGCAGTATTTT. V is TRBV19 and J is TRBJ2-3; a possible D gene is TRBD2 (5 bases). Germline V gene data show CDR1 as LNHDA and CDR2 as SQIVND (reference sequence). Trimming stripped 6 bases from V and 2 bases from J, with 12 bases between. CDR3 length: 14 amino acids.

The rearrangement uses TRBV19 and TRBJ2-6; D remains unclear. The germline V gene encodes CDR1 LNHDA and CDR2 SQIVND (reference sequence). The CDR3 loop spans 15 amino acids. Trimming took 2 bases from V and 0 from J, leaving 5 bases between them. CDR3 coding DNA: TGTGCCAGTAGTATAATAAGCTCTGGGGCCAACGTCCTGACTTTC. It codes for CASSIISSGANVLTF.

The chain combines TRBV20-1 with TRBJ2-3; D is unclear. This CDR3 is built from 11 residues. Trimming shortened V by 6 bases and J by 2 bases, and 6 bases separated the two germline ends. CDR1 is DFQATT and CDR2 is SNEGSKA in the germline V gene (reference sequence). CDR3 nucleotides: TGCAGTGCCCAGATCACAGATACGCAGTATTTT. Translation: CSAQITDTQYF.

This clone turned up a few times. The chain combines TRBV19 with TRBJ1-1; D is ambiguous. Per the germline V gene, CDR1 is LNHDA and CDR2 is SQIVND (reference sequence). The CDR3 runs 13 residues. The ends were cut back, 3 bases at V and 2 bases at J, with 7 bases in the middle. In DNA, the CDR3 is TGTGCCAGTAGTATCGACATCAACACTGAAGCTTTCTTT. Translated, it gives CASSIDINTEAFF.

The rearrangement joins TRBV6-5 to TRBJ1-5, with D tentatively TRBD1 (5 bases). This CDR3 has 14 residues. Trimming pared 6 bases from V and 6 bases from J, leaving 15 bases between. The germline gives CDR1 MNHEY, CDR2 SVGAGI. The CDR3 reads CASRNRHSGQPQHF. In DNA, the CDR3 is TGTGCCAGCAGGAACAGGCATAGCGGTCAGCCCCAGCATTTT.

This chain uses TRBV30 with TRBJ2-7, with D tentatively TRBD1 or TRBD2 (5 bases each). The CDR3 has 16 amino acids. The germline CDR1 and CDR2 sequences are GTSNPN and SVGIG (reference sequence). Trimming removed 6 bases at V and 0 bases at J, with 21 bases between. CDR3 coding DNA: TGTGCCTGTATCATTAAGGGGAGCCCCCGCTCCTACGAGCAGTACTTC. This sequence encodes CACIIKGSPRSYEQYF.

The gene calls are TRBV19 and TRBJ2-1; TRBD2 might be the D (5 bases). The CDR3 is made up of 13 amino acids. V was cut by 1 base and J by 4 bases, with 5 bases left in between. Germline V gene sequence: CDR1 LNHDA, CDR2 SQIVND (reference sequence). The chain's CDR3 is CASSIGGYNEQFF. CDR3 nucleotide sequence: TGTGCCAGTAGTATAGGCGGGTACAATGAGCAGTTCTTC.

The chain recombines TRBV7-6 with TRBJ2-7; perhaps TRBD1 as D (6 bases). This CDR3 contains 13 residues. V dropped 4 bases and J dropped 6 bases, with 13 bases sitting between them. Germline CDR1 reads SGHVS; CDR2 reads FNYEAQ. CDR3 protein: CASSSMGAGEQYF. The CDR3 region has the DNA TGTGCCAGCAGCTCTATGGGGGCTGGCGAGCAGTACTTC.